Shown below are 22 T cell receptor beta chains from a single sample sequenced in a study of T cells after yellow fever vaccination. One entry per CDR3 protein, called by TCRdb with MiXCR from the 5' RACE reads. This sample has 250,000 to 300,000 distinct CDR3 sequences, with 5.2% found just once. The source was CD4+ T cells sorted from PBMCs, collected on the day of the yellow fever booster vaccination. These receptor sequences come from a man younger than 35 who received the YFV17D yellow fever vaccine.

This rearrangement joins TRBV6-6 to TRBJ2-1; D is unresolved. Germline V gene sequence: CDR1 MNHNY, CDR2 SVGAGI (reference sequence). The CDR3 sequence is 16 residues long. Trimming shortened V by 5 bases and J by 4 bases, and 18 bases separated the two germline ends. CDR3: CASSQFDIQIYNEQFF. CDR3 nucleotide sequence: TGTGCCAGCAGTCAATTCGACATACAGATATACAATGAGCAGTTCTTC.

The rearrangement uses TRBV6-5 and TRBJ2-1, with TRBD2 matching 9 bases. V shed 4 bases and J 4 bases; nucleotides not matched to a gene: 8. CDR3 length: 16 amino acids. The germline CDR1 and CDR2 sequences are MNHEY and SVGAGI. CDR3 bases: TGTGCCAGCAGTTTATCGTCTAGCGGGGAGTACAATGAGCAGTTCTTC. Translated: CASSLSSSGEYNEQFF.

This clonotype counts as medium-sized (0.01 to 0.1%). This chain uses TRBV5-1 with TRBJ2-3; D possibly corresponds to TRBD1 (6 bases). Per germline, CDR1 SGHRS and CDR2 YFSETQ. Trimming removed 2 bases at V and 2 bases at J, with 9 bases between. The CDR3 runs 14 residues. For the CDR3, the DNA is TGCGCCAGCAGCTTAGGGGGTATCACAGATACGCAGTATTTT. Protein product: CASSLGGITDTQYF.

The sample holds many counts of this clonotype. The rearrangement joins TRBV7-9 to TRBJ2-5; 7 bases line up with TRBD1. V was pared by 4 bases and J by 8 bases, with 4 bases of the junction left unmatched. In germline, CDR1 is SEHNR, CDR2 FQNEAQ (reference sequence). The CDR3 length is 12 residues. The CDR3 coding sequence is TGTGCCAGCAGCTCCCAGGGGGAAACCCAGTACTTC. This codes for CASSSQGETQYF.

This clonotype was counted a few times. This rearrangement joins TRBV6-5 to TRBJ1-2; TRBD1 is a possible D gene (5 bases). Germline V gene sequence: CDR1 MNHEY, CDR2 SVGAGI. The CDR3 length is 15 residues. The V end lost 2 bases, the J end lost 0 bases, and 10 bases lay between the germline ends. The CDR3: CASSYGTLANYGYTF. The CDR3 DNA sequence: TGTGCCAGCAGTTACGGGACCTTAGCTAACTATGGCTACACCTTC.

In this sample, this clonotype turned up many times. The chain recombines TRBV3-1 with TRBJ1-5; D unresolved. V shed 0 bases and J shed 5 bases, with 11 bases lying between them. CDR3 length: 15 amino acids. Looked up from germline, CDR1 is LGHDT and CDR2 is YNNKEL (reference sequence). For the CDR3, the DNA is TGTGCCAGCAGCCAAGAAGGCAGGATGGATCAGCCCCAGCATTTT. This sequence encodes CASSQEGRMDQPQHF.

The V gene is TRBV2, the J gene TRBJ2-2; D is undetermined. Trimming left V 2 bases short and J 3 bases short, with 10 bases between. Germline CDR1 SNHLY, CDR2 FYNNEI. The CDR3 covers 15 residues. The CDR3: CASSEFPIDTGELFF. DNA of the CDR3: TGTGCCAGCAGTGAATTTCCCATAGACACCGGGGAGCTGTTTTTT.

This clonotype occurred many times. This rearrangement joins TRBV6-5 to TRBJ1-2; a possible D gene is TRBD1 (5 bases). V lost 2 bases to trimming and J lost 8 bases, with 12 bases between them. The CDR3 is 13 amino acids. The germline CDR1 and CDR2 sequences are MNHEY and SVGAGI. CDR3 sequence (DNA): TGTGCCAGCAGTTACGACAGAATGGTCGGCTACACCTTC. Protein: CASSYDRMVGYTF.

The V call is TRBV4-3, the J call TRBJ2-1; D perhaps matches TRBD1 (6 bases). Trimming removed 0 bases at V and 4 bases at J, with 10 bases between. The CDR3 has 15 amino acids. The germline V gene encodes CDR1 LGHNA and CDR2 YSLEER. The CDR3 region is CASSQEQGWYNEQFF. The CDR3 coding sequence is TGCGCCAGCAGCCAAGAGCAGGGGTGGTACAATGAGCAGTTCTTC.

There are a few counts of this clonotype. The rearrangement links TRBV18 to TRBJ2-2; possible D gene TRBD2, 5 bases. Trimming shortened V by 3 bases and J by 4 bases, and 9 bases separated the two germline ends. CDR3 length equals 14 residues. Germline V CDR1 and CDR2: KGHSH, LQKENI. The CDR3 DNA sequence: TGTGCCAGCTCACCCATAGGGAGCACCGGGGAGCTGTTTTTT. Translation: CASSPIGSTGELFF.

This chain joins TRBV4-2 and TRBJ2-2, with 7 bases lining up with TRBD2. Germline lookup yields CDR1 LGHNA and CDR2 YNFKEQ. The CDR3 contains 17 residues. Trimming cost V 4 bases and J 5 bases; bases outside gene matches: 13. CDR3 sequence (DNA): TGTGCCAGCAGCCTCACTCAGGGAGGGCCGAGAACCGGGGAGCTGTTTTTT. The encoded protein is CASSLTQGGPRTGELFF.

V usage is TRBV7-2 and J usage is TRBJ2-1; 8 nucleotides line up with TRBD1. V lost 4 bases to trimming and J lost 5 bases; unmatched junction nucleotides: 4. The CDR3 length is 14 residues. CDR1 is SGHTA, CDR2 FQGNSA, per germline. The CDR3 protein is CASSWTGRNNEQFF. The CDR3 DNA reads TGTGCCAGCAGCTGGACAGGGAGGAACAATGAGCAGTTCTTC.

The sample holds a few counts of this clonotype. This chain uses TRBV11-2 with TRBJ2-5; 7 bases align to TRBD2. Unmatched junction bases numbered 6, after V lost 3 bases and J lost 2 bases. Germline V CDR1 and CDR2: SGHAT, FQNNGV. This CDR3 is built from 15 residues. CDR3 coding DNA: TGTGCCAGCAGCTTCCTACTAGCGATTCAAGAGACCCAGTACTTC. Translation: CASSFLLAIQETQYF. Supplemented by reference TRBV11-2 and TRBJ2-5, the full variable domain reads EAGVAQSPRYKIIEKRQSVAFWCNPISGHATLYWYQQILGQGPKLLIQFQNNGVVDDSQLPKDRFSAERLKGVDSTLKIQPAKLEDSAVYLCASSFLLAIQETQYFGPGTRLLVL.

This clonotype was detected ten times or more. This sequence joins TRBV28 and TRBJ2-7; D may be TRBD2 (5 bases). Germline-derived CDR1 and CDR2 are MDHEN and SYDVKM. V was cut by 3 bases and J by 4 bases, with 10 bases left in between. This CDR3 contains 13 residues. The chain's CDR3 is CASSFVGEYEQYV. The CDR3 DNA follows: TGTGCCAGCAGTTTCGTGGGAGAGTACGAGCAGTACGTC.

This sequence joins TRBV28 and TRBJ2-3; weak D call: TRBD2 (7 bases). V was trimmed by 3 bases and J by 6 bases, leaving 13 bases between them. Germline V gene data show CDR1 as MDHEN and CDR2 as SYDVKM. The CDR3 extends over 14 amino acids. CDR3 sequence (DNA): TGTGCCAGCAGTTTCGGGGGGCCTAGGGATACGCAGTATTTT. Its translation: CASSFGGPRDTQYF.

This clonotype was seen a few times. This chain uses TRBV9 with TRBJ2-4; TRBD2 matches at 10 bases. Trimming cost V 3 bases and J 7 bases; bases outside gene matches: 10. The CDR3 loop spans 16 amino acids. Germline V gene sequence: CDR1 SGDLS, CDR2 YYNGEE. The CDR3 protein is CASSDLRSGGANIQYF. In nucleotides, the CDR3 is TGTGCCAGCAGCGATCTAAGGAGCGGGGGGGCCAACATTCAGTACTTC.

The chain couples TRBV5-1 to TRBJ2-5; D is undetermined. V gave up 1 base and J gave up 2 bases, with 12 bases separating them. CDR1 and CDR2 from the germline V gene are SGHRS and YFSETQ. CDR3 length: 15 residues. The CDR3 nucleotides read TGCGCCAGCAGCTTGAATGGGTTCCCACAAGAGACCCAGTACTTC. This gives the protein CASSLNGFPQETQYF. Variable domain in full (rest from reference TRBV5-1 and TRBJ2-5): KAGVTQTPRYLIKTRGQQVTLSCSPISGHRSVSWYQQTPGQGLQFLFEYFSETQRNKGNFPGRFSGRQFSNSRSEMNVSTLELGDSALYLCASSLNGFPQETQYFGPGTRLLVL.

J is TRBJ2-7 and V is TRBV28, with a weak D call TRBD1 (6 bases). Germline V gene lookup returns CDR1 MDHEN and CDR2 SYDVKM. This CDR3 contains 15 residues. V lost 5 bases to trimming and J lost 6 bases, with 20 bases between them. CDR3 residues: CASSRPGQLGSEQYV. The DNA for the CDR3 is TGTGCCAGCAGTAGACCGGGACAACTAGGGTCCGAGCAGTACGTC.

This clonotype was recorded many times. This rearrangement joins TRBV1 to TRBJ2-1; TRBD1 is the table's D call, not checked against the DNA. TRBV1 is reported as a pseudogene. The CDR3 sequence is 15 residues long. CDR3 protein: CTSSQDPGEPPKQFF. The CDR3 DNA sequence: TGCACCAGCAGCCAAGACCCGGGGGAGCCTCCGAAGCAGTTCTTC.

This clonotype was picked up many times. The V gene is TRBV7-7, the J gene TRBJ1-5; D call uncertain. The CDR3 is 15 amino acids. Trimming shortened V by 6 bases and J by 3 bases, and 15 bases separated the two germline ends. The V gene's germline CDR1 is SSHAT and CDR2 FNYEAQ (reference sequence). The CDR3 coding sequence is TGTGCCAGCAGTATCCGGGCTTCTTTCAATCAGCCCCAGCATTTT. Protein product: CASSIRASFNQPQHF.

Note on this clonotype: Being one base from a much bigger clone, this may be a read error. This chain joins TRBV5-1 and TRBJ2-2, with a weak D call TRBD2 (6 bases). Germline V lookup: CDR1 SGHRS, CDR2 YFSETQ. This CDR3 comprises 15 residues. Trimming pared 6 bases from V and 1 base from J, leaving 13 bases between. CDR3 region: CASTLEEGNTGELFF. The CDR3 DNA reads TGCGCCAGCACCCTGGAGGAGGGGAACACCGGGGAGCTGTTTTTT.

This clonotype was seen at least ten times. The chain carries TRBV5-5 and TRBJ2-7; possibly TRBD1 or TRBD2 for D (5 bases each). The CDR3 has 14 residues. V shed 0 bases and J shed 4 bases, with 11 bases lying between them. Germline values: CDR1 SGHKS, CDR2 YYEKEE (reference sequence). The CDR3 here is CASSLEKGSYEQYV. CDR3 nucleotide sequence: TGTGCCAGCAGCTTGGAAAAGGGGAGTTACGAGCAGTACGTC.